The clone carrying this TCR beta chain was detected only a few times. What it binds is not known. The data originate from a study of T cell repertoires in cytomegalovirus infection. Study information: Public TCR beta signature analysis indicated the presence of both CMV infection and matching HLA type.

TCRdb ran MiXCR on the reads and lists one entry per CDR3 protein. The data show 95,000 to 120,000 distinct CDR3 sequences, around 31% seen once. Deletions cut 0 bases from V and 6 bases from J, with 12 bases between. The CDR3 totals 16 residues. The germline V gene has CDR1 MNHEY and CDR2 SMNVEV (reference sequence). The sample was CD8+ T cells from cultured PBMCs, taken from culture after CMV antigen stimulation. The chain combines TRBV27 with TRBJ1-6; a possible D gene is TRBD1 (6 bases). This sequence was found in a human donor in good health (CMV status not recorded). Some clones in this sample may be carry-over from other donors' samples. CDR3 in amino acids: CASSLSGGAANSPLHF. Written as DNA, the CDR3 is TGTGCCAGCAGTTTATCAGGGGGGGCAGCTAATTCACCCCTCCACTTT.